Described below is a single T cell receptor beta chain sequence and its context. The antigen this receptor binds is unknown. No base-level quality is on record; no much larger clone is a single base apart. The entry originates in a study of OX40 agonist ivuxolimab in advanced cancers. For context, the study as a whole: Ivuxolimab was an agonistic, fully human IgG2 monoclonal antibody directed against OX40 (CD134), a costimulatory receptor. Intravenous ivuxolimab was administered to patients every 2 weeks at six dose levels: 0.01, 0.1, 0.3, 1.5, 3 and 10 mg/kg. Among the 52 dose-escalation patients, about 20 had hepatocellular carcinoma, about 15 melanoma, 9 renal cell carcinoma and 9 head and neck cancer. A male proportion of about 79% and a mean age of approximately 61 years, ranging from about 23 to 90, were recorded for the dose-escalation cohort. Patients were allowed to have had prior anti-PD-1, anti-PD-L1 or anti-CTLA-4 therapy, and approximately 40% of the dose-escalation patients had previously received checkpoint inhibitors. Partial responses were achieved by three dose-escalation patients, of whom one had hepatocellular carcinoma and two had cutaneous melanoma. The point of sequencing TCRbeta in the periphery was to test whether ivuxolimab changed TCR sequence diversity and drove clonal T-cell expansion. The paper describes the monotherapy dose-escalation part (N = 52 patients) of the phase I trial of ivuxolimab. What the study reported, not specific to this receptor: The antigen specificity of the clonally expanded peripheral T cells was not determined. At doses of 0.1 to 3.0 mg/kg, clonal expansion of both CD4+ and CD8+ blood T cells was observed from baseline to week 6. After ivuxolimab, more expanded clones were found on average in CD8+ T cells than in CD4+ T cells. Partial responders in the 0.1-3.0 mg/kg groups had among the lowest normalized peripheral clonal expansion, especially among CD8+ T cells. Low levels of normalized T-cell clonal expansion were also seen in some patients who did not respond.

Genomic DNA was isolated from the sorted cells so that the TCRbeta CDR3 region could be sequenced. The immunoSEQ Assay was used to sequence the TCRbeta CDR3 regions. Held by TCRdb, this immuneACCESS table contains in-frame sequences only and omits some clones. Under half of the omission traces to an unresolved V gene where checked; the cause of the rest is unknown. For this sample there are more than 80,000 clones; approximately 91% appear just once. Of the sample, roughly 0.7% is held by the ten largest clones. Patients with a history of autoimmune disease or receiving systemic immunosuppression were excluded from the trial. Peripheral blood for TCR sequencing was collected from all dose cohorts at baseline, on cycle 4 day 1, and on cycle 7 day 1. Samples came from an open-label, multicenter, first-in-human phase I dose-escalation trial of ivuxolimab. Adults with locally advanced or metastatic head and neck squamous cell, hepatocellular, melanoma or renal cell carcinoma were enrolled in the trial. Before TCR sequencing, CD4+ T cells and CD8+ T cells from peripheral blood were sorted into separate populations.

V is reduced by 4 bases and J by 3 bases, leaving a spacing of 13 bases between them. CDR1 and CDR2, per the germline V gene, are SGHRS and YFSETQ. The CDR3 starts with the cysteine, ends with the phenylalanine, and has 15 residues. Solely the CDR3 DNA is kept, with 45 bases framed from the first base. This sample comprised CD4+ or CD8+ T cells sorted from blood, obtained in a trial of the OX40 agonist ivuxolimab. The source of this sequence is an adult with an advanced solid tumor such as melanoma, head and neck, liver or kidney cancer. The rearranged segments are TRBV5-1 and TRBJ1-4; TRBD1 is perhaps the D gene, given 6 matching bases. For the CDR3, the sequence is CASSGLRGPNEKLFF. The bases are TGCGCCAGCAGCGGGCTCAGGGGACCTAATGAAAAACTGTTTTTT. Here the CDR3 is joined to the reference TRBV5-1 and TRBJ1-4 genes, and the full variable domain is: KAGVTQTPRYLIKTRGQQVTLSCSPISGHRSVSWYQQTPGQGLQFLFEYFSETQRNKGNFPGRFSGRQFSNSRSEMNVSTLELGDSALYLCASSGLRGPNEKLFFGSGTQLSVL.